This is a list of T cell receptor beta chains from one sample in a study of T cells in Graves' hyperthyroidism and ophthalmopathy. TCRdb processed the multiplex PCR reads anew with MiXCR; each CDR3 protein has one entry. Here the sample spans under 450,000 distinct CDR3 sequences, approximately 14% being singletons. Sequencing was done on a sample of blood. All receptors come from a woman aged 18-29 years with Graves' hyperthyroidism. Both conserved end residues are part of each CDR3. D genes are given only for firm matches. Clone size is shown for a subset of rows, as once, few, many or a class of expanded clone.

TRBV7-6	TRBJ1-4	-	-	CASSLGSGARTAINEKLFF	TGTGCCAGCAGCTTAGGTAGCGGGGCTCGGACGGCGATTAATGAAAAACTGTTTTTT
TRBV7-2	TRBJ2-2	-	few	CASSERLSGPLFGELFF	TGTGCCAGCAGCGAACGGCTAAGCGGCCCCCTCTTCGGGGAGCTGTTTTTT
TRBV6-1	TRBJ2-2	-	many	CASSRNAWGELFF	TGTGCCAGCAGCCGAAACGCTTGGGGGGAGCTGTTTTTT
TRBV6-5	TRBJ1-1	-	few	CASSYADTEAFF	TGTGCCAGCAGTTACGCCGACACTGAAGCTTTCTTT
TRBV19	TRBJ1-1	-	-	CASSIGQNTEAFF	TGTGCCAGTAGTATAGGGCAGAACACTGAAGCTTTCTTT
TRBV6-2/TRBV6-3	TRBJ1-6	-	-	CASSYSAPSNNSPLHF	TGTGCCAGCAGTTACTCAGCACCCTCAAATAATTCACCCCTCCACTTT
TRBV7-8	TRBJ1-5	-	few	CASSLGWINQPQHF	TGTGCCAGCAGCTTAGGGTGGATCAATCAGCCCCAGCATTTT
TRBV11-1	TRBJ1-1	TRBD1	many	CASSRRQGTNTEAFF	TGTGCCAGCAGCCGCCGACAGGGGACGAACACTGAAGCTTTCTTT
TRBV3-1	TRBJ2-7	-	-	CASSQSPGRGTSYEQYF	TGTGCCAGCAGCCAAAGCCCGGGGCGGGGTACCTCCTACGAGCAGTACTTC
TRBV11-1	TRBJ2-1	TRBD2	-	CASSPTSGRTHLRYNEQFF	TGTGCCAGCAGCCCGACTAGCGGGAGGACCCATTTGCGCTACAATGAGCAGTTCTTC
TRBV12-3/TRBV12-4	TRBJ1-1	TRBD1	many	CASSRKGQGNAEAFF	TGTGCCAGCAGTCGAAAGGGACAGGGGAACGCTGAAGCTTTCTTT
TRBV5-1	TRBJ2-3	-	many	CASSPGHTDTQYF	TGCGCCAGCAGCCCAGGCCACACAGATACGCAGTATTTT
TRBV9	TRBJ1-2	TRBD1	few	CASSLGTEIGHTF	TGTGCCAGCAGCCTCGGGACAGAAATTGGCCACACCTTC
TRBV12-3/TRBV12-4	TRBJ2-4	-	few	CASSFFRSFHIQYF	TGTGCCAGCAGTTTTTTTAGGTCTTTCCACATTCAGTACTTC
TRBV4-1	TRBJ2-7	-	many	CASSQDLGGYEQYF	TGCGCCAGCAGCCAAGATCTGGGGGGCTACGAGCAGTACTTC
TRBV27	TRBJ2-1	TRBD2	many	CASSGASGSNYNEQFF	TGTGCCAGCAGTGGAGCTAGCGGGAGCAACTACAATGAGCAGTTCTTC
TRBV15	TRBJ2-6	-	few	CATSRPQEGVYSGANVLTF	TGTGCCACCAGCAGACCACAGGAGGGGGTGTACTCTGGGGCCAACGTCCTGACTTTC
TRBV2	TRBJ2-2	-	many	CASSEENTGELFF	TGTGCCAGCAGTGAAGAGAACACCGGGGAGCTGTTTTTT
TRBV2	TRBJ2-2	TRBD2	many	CASSGLAGERFANTGELFF	TGTGCCAGCAGTGGACTAGCGGGAGAGCGATTCGCGAACACCGGGGAGCTGTTTTTT
TRBV18	TRBJ2-5	TRBD1	many	CASSPQGQGQETQYF	TGTGCCAGCTCACCGCAGGGACAGGGGCAAGAGACCCAGTACTTC
TRBV2	TRBJ2-3	TRBD2	many	CASSETSGGDTQYF	TGTGCCAGCAGTGAGACTAGCGGGGGGGATACGCAGTATTTT
TRBV4-2	TRBJ2-2	-	few	CASSQFGGELFF	TGTGCCAGCAGCCAATTTGGCGGGGAGCTGTTTTTT
TRBV28	TRBJ2-7	-	once	CASSLHRVPYEQYF	TGTGCCAGCAGTTTACACAGGGTCCCCTACGAGCAGTACTTC
TRBV11-3	TRBJ2-1	TRBD1	many	CASSLGGGTGKNNEQFF	TGTGCCAGCAGCTTAGGGGGCGGGACAGGGAAGAACAATGAGCAGTTCTTC
TRBV7-8	TRBJ1-2	TRBD1	many	CASSPTTGWLYGYTF	TGTGCCAGCAGCCCAACGACAGGGTGGCTTTACGGCTACACCTTC
TRBV19	TRBJ1-2	-	few	CASEAANYGYTF	TGTGCCAGTGAGGCCGCTAACTATGGCTACACCTTC
TRBV29-1	TRBJ2-3	-	few	CSVGRSNREDTQYF	TGCAGCGTTGGACGGAGCAATAGGGAAGATACGCAGTATTTT
TRBV7-9	TRBJ1-1	TRBD1	few	CASSLADRVGAFF	TGTGCCAGCAGCTTAGCAGACAGGGTTGGGGCTTTCTTT
TRBV2	TRBJ2-5	-	many	CASSVSSRQTQYF	TGTGCCAGCAGTGTCTCGAGCCGTCAGACCCAGTACTTC
TRBV10-3	TRBJ2-7	-	many	CAISEGVRAYEQYF	TGTGCCATCAGTGAGGGGGTCAGGGCCTACGAGCAGTACTTC
TRBV28	TRBJ1-2	-	many	CASSLGAESHYGYTF	TGTGCCAGCAGTTTGGGGGCAGAATCCCACTATGGCTACACCTTC
TRBV6-1	TRBJ1-2	-	many	CASSEAFGYGYTF	TGTGCCAGCAGTGAAGCGTTCGGCTATGGCTACACCTTC
TRBV11-2	TRBJ1-1	-	many	CASSLSQGPSGTEAFF	TGTGCCAGCAGCTTATCGCAGGGCCCGTCCGGCACTGAAGCTTTCTTT
TRBV6-2/TRBV6-3	TRBJ2-1	TRBD2	-	CASSLTSGRSSYNEQFF	TGTGCCAGCAGTTTGACTAGCGGGAGAAGCTCCTACAATGAGCAGTTCTTC
TRBV10-1	TRBJ1-4	-	few	CASSEGGAGEKLFF	TGCGCCAGCAGTGAAGGAGGCGCTGGTGAAAAACTGTTTTTT
TRBV19	TRBJ2-1	-	-	CASSIPWGGTPYNEQFF	TGTGCCAGTAGTATACCCTGGGGGGGGACACCTTACAATGAGCAGTTCTTC
TRBV29-1	TRBJ1-1	TRBD1	many	CSVEPRTGINVRTEAFF	TGCAGCGTTGAACCCCGGACAGGGATAAACGTGAGAACTGAAGCTTTCTTT
TRBV6-1	TRBJ2-2	-	few	CASGIRVANTGELFF	TGTGCCAGCGGTATCCGGGTAGCGAACACCGGGGAGCTGTTTTTT
TRBV20-1	TRBJ1-1	-	many	CSARDYGGLNTEAFF	TGCAGTGCTAGAGATTACGGAGGGCTGAACACTGAAGCTTTCTTT
TRBV6-5	TRBJ2-7	-	many	CASSYSGSYEQYF	TGCGCCAGCAGCTACAGCGGAAGCTACGAGCAGTACTTC